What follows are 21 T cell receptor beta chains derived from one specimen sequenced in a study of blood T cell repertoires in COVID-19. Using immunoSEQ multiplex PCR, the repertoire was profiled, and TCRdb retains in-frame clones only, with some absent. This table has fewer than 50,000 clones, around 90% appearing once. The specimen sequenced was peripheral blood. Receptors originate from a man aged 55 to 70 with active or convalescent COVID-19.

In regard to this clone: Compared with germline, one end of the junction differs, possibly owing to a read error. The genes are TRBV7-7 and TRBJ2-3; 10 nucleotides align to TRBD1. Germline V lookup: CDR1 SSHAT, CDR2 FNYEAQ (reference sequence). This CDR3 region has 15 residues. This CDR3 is CASSRGQGPTDTQYF. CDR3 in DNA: TGTGCTAGCAGCCGGGGACAGGGGCCCACAGATACGCAGTATTTT.

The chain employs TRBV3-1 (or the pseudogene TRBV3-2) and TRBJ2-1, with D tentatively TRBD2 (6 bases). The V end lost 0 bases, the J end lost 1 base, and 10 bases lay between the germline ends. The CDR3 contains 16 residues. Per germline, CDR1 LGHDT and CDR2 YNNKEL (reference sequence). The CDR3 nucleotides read TGTGCCAGCAGCCAAGAGGCGACTAGGTCCTACAATGAGCAGTTCTTC. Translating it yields CASSQEATRSYNEQFF.

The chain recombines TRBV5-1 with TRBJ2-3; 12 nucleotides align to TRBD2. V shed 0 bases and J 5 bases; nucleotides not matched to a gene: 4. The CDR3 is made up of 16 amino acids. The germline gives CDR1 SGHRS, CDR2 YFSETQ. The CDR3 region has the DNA TGCGCCAGCAGCTTGGGACTAGCGGGAGACATAGATACGCAGTATTTT. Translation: CASSLGLAGDIDTQYF.

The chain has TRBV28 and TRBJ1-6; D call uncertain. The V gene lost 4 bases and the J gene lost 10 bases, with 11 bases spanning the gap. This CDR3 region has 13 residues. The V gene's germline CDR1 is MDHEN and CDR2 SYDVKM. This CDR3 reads CASSSTTGSPLHF. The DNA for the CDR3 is TGTGCCAGCAGTTCAACGACCGGGTCACCCCTCCACTTT.

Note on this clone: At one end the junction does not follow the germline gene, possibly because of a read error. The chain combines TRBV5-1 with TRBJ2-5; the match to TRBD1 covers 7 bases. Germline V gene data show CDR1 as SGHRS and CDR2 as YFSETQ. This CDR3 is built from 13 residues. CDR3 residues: CASRLGQQETQYF. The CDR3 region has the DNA TGCGCCAGCAGGTTGGGACAGCAAGAGACCCAGTACTTC. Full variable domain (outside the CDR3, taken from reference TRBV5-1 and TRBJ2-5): KAGVTQTPRYLIKTRGQQVTLSCSPISGHRSVSWYQQTPGQGLQFLFEYFSETQRNKGNFPGRFSGRQFSNSRSEMNVSTLELGDSALYLCASRLGQQETQYFGPGTRLLVL.

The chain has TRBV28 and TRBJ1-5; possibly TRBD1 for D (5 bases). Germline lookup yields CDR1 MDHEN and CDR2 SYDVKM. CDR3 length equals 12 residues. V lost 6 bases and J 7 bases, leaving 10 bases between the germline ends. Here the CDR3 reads CASRGAGQPQHF. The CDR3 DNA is TGTGCCAGCAGAGGGGCGGGACAGCCCCAGCATTTT.

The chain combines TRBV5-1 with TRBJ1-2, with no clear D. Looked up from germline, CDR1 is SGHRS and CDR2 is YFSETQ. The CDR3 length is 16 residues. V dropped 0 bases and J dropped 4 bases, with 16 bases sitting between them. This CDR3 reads CASSLGPSGLTYGYTF. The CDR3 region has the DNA TGCGCCAGCAGCTTGGGTCCATCGGGGTTAACCTATGGCTACACCTTC.

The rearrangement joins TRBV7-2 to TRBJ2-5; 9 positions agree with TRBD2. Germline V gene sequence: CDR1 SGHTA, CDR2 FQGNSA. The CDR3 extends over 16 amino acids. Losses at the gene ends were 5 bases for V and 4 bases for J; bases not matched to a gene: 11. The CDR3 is CASSGRREGRGETQYF. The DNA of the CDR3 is TGTGCCAGCAGCGGACGGCGGGAGGGCCGAGGAGAGACCCAGTACTTC.

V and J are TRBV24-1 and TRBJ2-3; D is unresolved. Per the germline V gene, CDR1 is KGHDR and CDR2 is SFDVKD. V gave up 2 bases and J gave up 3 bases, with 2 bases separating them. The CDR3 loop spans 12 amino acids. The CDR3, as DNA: TGTGCCACCAGTGATTCAACAGATACGCAGTATTTT. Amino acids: CATSDSTDTQYF.

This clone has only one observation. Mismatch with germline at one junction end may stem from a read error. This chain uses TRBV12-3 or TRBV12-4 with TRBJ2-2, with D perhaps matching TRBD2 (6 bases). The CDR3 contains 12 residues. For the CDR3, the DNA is TGTGCCAGCAGTTTTGAAGGCGGGGCGCTGTTTTTT. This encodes CASSFEGGALFF.

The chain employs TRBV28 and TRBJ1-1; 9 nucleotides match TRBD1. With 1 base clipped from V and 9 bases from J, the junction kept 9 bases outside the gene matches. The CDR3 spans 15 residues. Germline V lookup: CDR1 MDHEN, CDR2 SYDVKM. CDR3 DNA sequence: TGTGCCAGCAGTTTATATCACAGGGGGCAGGGAAAAGCTTTCTTT. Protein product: CASSLYHRGQGKAFF.

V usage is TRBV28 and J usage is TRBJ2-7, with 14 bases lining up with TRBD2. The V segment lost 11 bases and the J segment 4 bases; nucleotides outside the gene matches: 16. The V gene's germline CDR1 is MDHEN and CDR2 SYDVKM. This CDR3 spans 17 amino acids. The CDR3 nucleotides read TGTGCCTCCTTCCCCTCCGGGACTAGCGGGAGAATGTACGAGCAGTACTTC. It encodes CASFPSGTSGRMYEQYF.

DNA of the CDR3: TGTGCCAGCGGACAGGGTCGAGGTCAGCCCCAGCATTTT. Its protein product is CASGQGRGQPQHF. The chain employs TRBV6-1 and TRBJ1-5; 8 bases fit TRBD1. The CDR3 has 13 residues. Germline assignment: CDR1 MNHNS and CDR2 SASEGT. Trimming cost V 8 bases and J 6 bases; bases outside gene matches: 6.

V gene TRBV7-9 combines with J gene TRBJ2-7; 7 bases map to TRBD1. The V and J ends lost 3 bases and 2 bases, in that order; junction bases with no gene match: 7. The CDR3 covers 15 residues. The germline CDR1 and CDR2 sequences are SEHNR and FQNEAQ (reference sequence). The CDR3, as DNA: TGTGCCAGCAGCTTGGCATCCACAGGGGCCTACGAGCAGTACTTC. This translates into CASSLASTGAYEQYF. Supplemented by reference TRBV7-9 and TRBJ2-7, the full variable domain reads DTGVSQNPRHKITKRGQNVTFRCDPISEHNRLYWYRQTLGQGPEFLTYFQNEAQLEKSRLLSDRFSAERPKGSFSTLEIQRTEQGDSAMYLCASSLASTGAYEQYFGPGTRLTVT.

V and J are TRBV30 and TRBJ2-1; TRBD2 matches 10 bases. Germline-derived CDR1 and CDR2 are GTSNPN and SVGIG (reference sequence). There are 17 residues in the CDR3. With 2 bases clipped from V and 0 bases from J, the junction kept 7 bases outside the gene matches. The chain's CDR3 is CAWSTAGGPPSYNEQFF. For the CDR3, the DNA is TGTGCCTGGAGTACAGCGGGAGGGCCCCCCTCCTACAATGAGCAGTTCTTC.

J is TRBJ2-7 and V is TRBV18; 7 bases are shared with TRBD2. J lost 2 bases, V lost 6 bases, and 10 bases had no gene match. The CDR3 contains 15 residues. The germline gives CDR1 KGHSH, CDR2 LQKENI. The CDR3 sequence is CASSPTGGGTYEQYF. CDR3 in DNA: TGTGCCAGCTCTCCAACTGGCGGGGGTACCTACGAGCAGTACTTC.

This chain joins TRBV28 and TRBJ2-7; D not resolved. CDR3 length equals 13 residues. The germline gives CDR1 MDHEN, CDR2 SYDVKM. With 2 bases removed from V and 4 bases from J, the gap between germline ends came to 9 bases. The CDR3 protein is CASSLHKKYEQYF. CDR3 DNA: TGTGCCAGCAGTTTACACAAGAAGTACGAGCAGTACTTC.

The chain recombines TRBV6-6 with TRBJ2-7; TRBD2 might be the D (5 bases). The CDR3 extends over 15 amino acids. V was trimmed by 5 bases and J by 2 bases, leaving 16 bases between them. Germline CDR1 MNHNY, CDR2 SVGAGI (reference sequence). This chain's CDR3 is CASSLAVPGTYEQYF. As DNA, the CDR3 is TGTGCCAGCAGTCTCGCCGTGCCGGGAACCTACGAGCAGTACTTC.

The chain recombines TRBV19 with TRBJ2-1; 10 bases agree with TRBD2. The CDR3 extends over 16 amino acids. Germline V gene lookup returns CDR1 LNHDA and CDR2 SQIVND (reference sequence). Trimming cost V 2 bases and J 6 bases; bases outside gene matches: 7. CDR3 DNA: TGTGCCAGTAGTATACTAGCGGGAGAACGTGGCAATGAGCAGTTCTTC. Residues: CASSILAGERGNEQFF.

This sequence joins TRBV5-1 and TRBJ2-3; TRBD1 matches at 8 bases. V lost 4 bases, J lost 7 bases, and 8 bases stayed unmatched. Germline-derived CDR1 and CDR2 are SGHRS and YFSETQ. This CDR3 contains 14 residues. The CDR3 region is CASSPDRARHTQYF. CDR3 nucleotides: TGCGCCAGCAGCCCGGACAGGGCCAGACATACGCAGTATTTT.

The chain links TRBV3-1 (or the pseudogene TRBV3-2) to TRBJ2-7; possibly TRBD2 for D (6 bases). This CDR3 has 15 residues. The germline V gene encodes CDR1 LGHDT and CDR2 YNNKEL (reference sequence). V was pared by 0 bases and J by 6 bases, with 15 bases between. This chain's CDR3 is CASSQEFSRGGEQYF. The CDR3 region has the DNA TGTGCCAGCAGCCAAGAGTTCTCTCGGGGAGGCGAGCAGTACTTC.